This TCR beta chain was sequenced during a study of identifying expanded T cells in peripheral blood. Clones were sequenced by immunoSEQ multiplex PCR, and TCRdb holds only the in-frame ones, with some missing. The repertoire includes around 100,000 clones, around 88% of them detected once, and 15% to 20% sits in the top ten. On this clone: No antigen is known for it.

Study-wide findings and caveats: Approximately 2-week clone count variance significantly increased as total template count grew. About 1.2 clones differed between technical replicates, versus roughly 16 and 20 over time.

The CDR3 is 16 amino acids. Losses at the gene ends were 9 bases for V and 2 bases for J; bases not matched to a gene: 7. Germline V gene sequence: CDR1 SGHVS, CDR2 FNYEAQ. The V and J genes are TRBV7-6 and TRBJ2-3; 14 bases are a match to TRBD2. This TCR was sampled from a person between 18 and 75 years old in good health. The sample taken for sequencing was blood. CDR3 nucleotide sequence: TGTGCCAGAGGACTAGCGGGGGGCGGGGTCACAGATACGCAGTATTTT. It codes for CARGLAGGGVTDTQYF. The full variable domain, completed using reference TRBV7-6 and TRBJ2-3, is GAGVSQSPRYKVTKRGQDVALRCDPISGHVSLYWYRQALGQGPEFLTYFNYEAQQDKSGLPNDRFSAERPEGSISTLTIQRTEQRDSAMYRCARGLAGGGVTDTQYFGPGTRLTVL.